A single sample is the source of the 30 T cell receptor beta chains below, sequenced in a study of T cell changes during pregnancy in multiple sclerosis. Using immunoSEQ multiplex PCR, the repertoire was profiled, and TCRdb retains in-frame clones only, with some absent. The table includes tens of thousands of clones, about 91% detected once. Sample: CD4+ T cells from peripheral blood mononuclear cells, taken in the second trimester of pregnancy. The origin of the receptors is a female donor in good health, enrolled as a control in a pregnancy study.

The chain employs TRBV5-1 and TRBJ2-7; possible D gene TRBD2, 6 bases. Germline V CDR1 and CDR2: SGHRS, YFSETQ. The CDR3 loop spans 15 amino acids. The ends were cut back, 0 bases at V and 0 bases at J, with 10 bases in the middle. The CDR3 loop reads CASSLAAGSSYEQYF. The CDR3 DNA reads as TGCGCCAGCAGCTTGGCCGCCGGGAGCTCCTACGAGCAGTACTTC.

J is TRBJ1-2 and V is TRBV2, with unresolved D. This CDR3 spans 12 amino acids. Germline V CDR1 and CDR2: SNHLY, FYNNEI. The ends were cut back, 6 bases at V and 0 bases at J, with 5 bases in the middle. CDR3 bases: TGTGCCAGCAGCACTCCTAACTATGGCTACACCTTC. This encodes CASSTPNYGYTF.

This chain uses TRBV7-3 with TRBJ2-3; unclear D gene. Deletions cut 3 bases from V and 2 bases from J, with 9 bases between. Per germline, CDR1 SGHTA and CDR2 FQGTGA. CDR3 length: 14 residues. CDR3 in amino acids: CASSFSSYTDTQYF. Here the CDR3 DNA reads TGTGCCAGCAGCTTTAGCAGCTACACAGATACGCAGTATTTT.

This chain connects TRBV7-9 to TRBJ2-7; perhaps TRBD1 as D (7 bases). This CDR3 spans 14 amino acids. Germline CDR1 SEHNR, CDR2 FQNEAQ (reference sequence). V was shortened by 5 bases and J by 5 bases, with 16 bases between the two germline ends. The chain's CDR3 is CASSRQGGGNEQYF. The CDR3 nucleotides are TGTGCCAGCAGCCGACAGGGTGGGGGGAACGAGCAGTACTTC.

The chain employs TRBV5-6 and TRBJ2-5; 7 nucleotides match TRBD2. With V trimmed by 5 bases and J by 4 bases, 11 bases remained unmatched. CDR3 size: 15 residues. Germline V gene lookup returns CDR1 SGHDT and CDR2 YYEEEE. CDR3 region: CASSPGGDWGETQYF. CDR3 DNA: TGTGCCAGCAGTCCTGGGGGGGACTGGGGAGAGACCCAGTACTTC.

CDR3 DNA: TGCGCCAGCAGCCAAGAAGGGACTCTCTTTCCCCCTCTCTACGAGCAGTACTTC. Amino acid sequence: CASSQEGTLFPPLYEQYF. This rearrangement joins TRBV4-1 to TRBJ2-7; D possibly corresponds to TRBD2 (6 bases). The CDR3 runs to 18 residues. The ends were cut back, 0 bases at V and 3 bases at J, with 21 bases in the middle. Germline CDR1 and CDR2: MGHRA and YSYEKL.

The CDR3 is CATSRTGTTREQFF. In DNA, the CDR3 is TGTGCCACCAGCAGAACCGGGACTACTCGTGAGCAGTTCTTC. This chain connects TRBV15 to TRBJ2-1; 7 bases are shared with TRBD2. Losses at the gene ends were 2 bases for V and 9 bases for J; bases not matched to a gene: 7. In germline, CDR1 is LNHNV, CDR2 YYDKDF (reference sequence). This CDR3 contains 14 residues.

This chain joins TRBV5-1 and TRBJ2-7; the D gene is possibly TRBD2 (7 bases). The germline V and J ends were trimmed by 7 bases and 0 bases, with 11 bases remaining between them. Germline assignment: CDR1 SGHRS and CDR2 YFSETQ. This CDR3 has 13 residues. The CDR3 spells CASGGGSSYEQYF. CDR3 bases: TGCGCCAGCGGGGGCGGGAGCTCCTACGAGCAGTACTTC.

The chain combines TRBV6-6 with TRBJ1-3; D gene uncertain. The germline V and J ends were trimmed by 2 bases and 2 bases, with 13 bases remaining between them. CDR1 MNHNY and CDR2 SVGAGI come from the germline V gene (reference sequence). This CDR3 has 16 residues. The CDR3 sequence: CASSYQPERAGNTIYF. The CDR3 DNA follows: TGTGCCAGCAGTTACCAACCCGAGAGGGCTGGAAACACCATATATTTT.

The gene calls are TRBV18 and TRBJ2-7, with a tentative D call TRBD1 (6 bases). The CDR3 has 14 residues. CDR1 KGHSH and CDR2 LQKENI come from the germline V gene. Trimming took off 2 bases at V and 0 bases at J, with 8 bases between the two ends. The CDR3 nucleotides are TGTGCCAGCTCACCAGGACAGTCCTCCTACGAGCAGTACTTC. Translating it yields CASSPGQSSYEQYF.

This sequence joins TRBV7-2 and TRBJ2-1; D call uncertain. V lost 3 bases and J 0 bases, leaving 9 bases between the germline ends. The CDR3 has 15 residues. Germline CDR1 SGHTA, CDR2 FQGNSA. The CDR3 here is CASSFSGSSYNEQFF. The CDR3 nucleotides read TGTGCCAGCAGCTTCTCCGGGTCCTCCTACAATGAGCAGTTCTTC.

V and J are TRBV28 and TRBJ2-7, with D possibly matching TRBD1 (5 bases). The CDR3 contains 16 residues. Germline V gene data show CDR1 as MDHEN and CDR2 as SYDVKM. V shed 3 bases and J shed 0 bases, with 15 bases lying between them. The CDR3 nucleotides are TGTGCCAGCAGTTTCTGGGGCGGTGAGAACTCCTACGAGCAGTACTTC. Amino acids: CASSFWGGENSYEQYF.

V is TRBV18 and J is TRBJ1-4, with TRBD1 as a possible D gene (5 bases). The germline CDR1 and CDR2 sequences are KGHSH and LQKENI. The CDR3 is 15 residues long. V was pared by 5 bases and J by 10 bases, with 20 bases between. This CDR3 is CASSSSGSLRLKLFF. Here the CDR3 DNA reads TGTGCCAGCTCATCATCAGGGTCCCTACGCTTAAAACTGTTTTTT.

The chain couples TRBV2 to TRBJ2-5; 7 bases line up with TRBD2. CDR1 is SNHLY, CDR2 FYNNEI, per germline. J gave up 2 bases and V 3 bases, and 9 bases lay outside the gene matches. CDR3 length: 16 amino acids. The CDR3: CASSDESLGGQETQYF. CDR3 bases: TGTGCCAGCAGTGACGAAAGTCTCGGGGGGCAAGAGACCCAGTACTTC.

The chain couples TRBV11-2 to TRBJ2-1, with D hard to call. Germline values: CDR1 SGHAT, CDR2 FQNNGV. The length of the CDR3 is 12 residues. V was pared by 3 bases and J by 10 bases, with 10 bases between. The CDR3 bases are TGTGCCAGCAGCTTCTTGCGCGCGGAGCAGTTCTTC. Amino acids: CASSFLRAEQFF.

The rearrangement links TRBV19 to TRBJ2-3; TRBD1 matches 9 bases. V dropped 6 bases and J dropped 4; count of bases not matched to a gene: 14. The CDR3 covers 17 residues. Germline loops: CDR1 LNHDA, CDR2 SQIVND (reference sequence). The CDR3 DNA sequence: TGTGCCAGTAGCCGTGAGGTCGGAACAGGGGGCGCAGATACGCAGTATTTT. Its protein product is CASSREVGTGGADTQYF.

This chain connects TRBV10-2 to TRBJ1-2, with D uncertain. From germline, CDR1 is WSHSY and CDR2 SAAADI. This CDR3 comprises 12 residues. The V and J ends lost 4 bases and 6 bases respectively, with 9 bases between them. CDR3 coding DNA: TGCGCCAGCAGTGGGTTCAGCGATGGCTACACCTTC. Translated: CASSGFSDGYTF.

The gene calls are TRBV6-5 and TRBJ2-7; 7 nucleotides match TRBD2. CDR1 is MNHEY and CDR2 is SVGAGI in the germline V gene. Trimming at V came to 2 bases and at J to 3 bases, leaving 7 bases not matched to a gene. The CDR3 length is 15 residues. CDR3 amino acids: CASSYADGGYYEQYF. CDR3 nucleotide sequence: TGTGCCAGCAGTTACGCAGACGGGGGGTACTACGAGCAGTACTTC.

The chain is built from TRBV7-8 and TRBJ2-1, with 7 nucleotides matching TRBD1. The trim removed 2 bases at V and 12 bases at J, leaving 7 bases unmatched. The germline CDR1 and CDR2 sequences are SGHVS and FQNEAQ. This CDR3 spans 13 amino acids. Here the CDR3 reads CASSLPKQGTQFF. CDR3 nucleotide sequence: TGTGCCAGCAGCTTACCGAAACAGGGGACGCAGTTCTTC.

The V and J genes are TRBV2 and TRBJ2-7; D is undetermined. Trimming removed 4 bases from V and 3 bases from J, with 10 bases in between. Per the germline V gene, CDR1 is SNHLY and CDR2 is FYNNEI. CDR3 length: 13 residues. The CDR3 DNA sequence: TGTGCCAGCAGTGTAGACGGGTACTACGAGCAGTACTTC. Translation gives CASSVDGYYEQYF.

The chain is built from TRBV7-3 and TRBJ2-1; 14 nucleotides align to TRBD2. The CDR3 is 16 amino acids. Germline CDR1 is SGHTA and CDR2 is FQGTGA. The junction had 6 bases not matched to a gene; V was cut back by 5 bases and J by 6 bases. CDR3 loop: CASSPPGLAGVNEQFF. CDR3 nucleotide sequence: TGTGCCAGCAGCCCCCCGGGACTAGCGGGAGTCAATGAGCAGTTCTTC.

In DNA form, the CDR3 reads TGTGCCAGCAGCTTAGCGCGTGCGGGTGCTAGCACAGATACGCAGTATTTT. This encodes CASSLARAGASTDTQYF. This chain links TRBV7-6 with TRBJ2-3; D perhaps matches TRBD2 (5 bases). The CDR3 totals 17 residues. V lost 0 bases and J 0 bases, leaving 13 bases between the germline ends. CDR1 and CDR2 (germline): SGHVS, FNYEAQ.

The chain carries TRBV18 and TRBJ1-2; no reliable D call. Germline CDR1 and CDR2: KGHSH and LQKENI. Deletions cut 1 base from V and 4 bases from J, with 7 bases between. This CDR3 contains 13 residues. The CDR3 sequence: CASSPQPGYGYTF. In nucleotides, the CDR3 is TGTGCCAGCTCACCACAGCCCGGCTATGGCTACACCTTC.

The chain carries TRBV5-4 and TRBJ2-3, with 8 bases that match TRBD1. Germline CDR1 SGHNT, CDR2 YYREEE (reference sequence). V shed 4 bases, J shed 5 bases, and the junction held 6 bases outside the gene matches. The CDR3 loop spans 14 amino acids. CDR3 DNA sequence: TGTGCCAGCAGCCGGCAGGGGGCAATAGATACGCAGTATTTT. Translated, it gives CASSRQGAIDTQYF. Complete variable domain (other parts from reference TRBV5-4 and TRBJ2-3): ETGVTQSPTHLIKTRGQQVTLRCSSQSGHNTVSWYQQALGQGPQFIFQYYREEENGRGNFPPRFSGLQFPNYSSELNVNALELDDSALYLCASSRQGAIDTQYFGPGTRLTVL.

The J gene is TRBJ1-5, the V gene TRBV2; 8 bases align to TRBD1. Trimming cost V 6 bases and J 2 bases; bases outside gene matches: 6. This CDR3 spans 15 amino acids. In germline, CDR1 is SNHLY, CDR2 FYNNEI. The CDR3: CASRGGTGGNQPQHF. CDR3 in DNA: TGTGCCAGCAGAGGGGGGACAGGTGGCAATCAGCCCCAGCATTTT.

The chain couples TRBV18 to TRBJ2-3; 9 bases are shared with TRBD2. The CDR3 is 16 residues long. After removal of 3 bases from V and 10 bases from J, the junction contained 14 bases not matched to a gene. Germline V gene data show CDR1 as KGHSH and CDR2 as LQKENI. CDR3 sequence reads: CASSPSPSGAGHAQYF. The CDR3 nucleotides read TGTGCCAGCTCACCGTCCCCTAGCGGGGCGGGCCATGCGCAGTATTTT.

The genes are TRBV5-1 and TRBJ1-6; a possible D gene is TRBD1 (5 bases). V was pared by 0 bases and J by 11 bases, with 12 bases between. This CDR3 contains 14 residues. Per germline, CDR1 SGHRS and CDR2 YFSETQ. The CDR3 protein is CASSLGQGGTPLHF. CDR3 in DNA: TGCGCCAGCAGCTTGGGGCAGGGCGGGACACCCCTCCACTTT.

V and J are TRBV6-6 and TRBJ2-3, with D maybe TRBD1 (5 bases). CDR3 length equals 15 residues. Germline CDR1 MNHNY, CDR2 SVGAGI (reference sequence). Trimming removed 7 bases at V and 3 bases at J, with 17 bases between. The CDR3 region is CASNTGAGLTDTQYF. CDR3 DNA: TGTGCCAGCAATACAGGAGCAGGGTTGACAGATACGCAGTATTTT.

The rearrangement joins TRBV2 to TRBJ1-1; a weak D match, TRBD1 (5 bases). The CDR3 extends over 13 amino acids. CDR1 is SNHLY and CDR2 is FYNNEI in the germline V gene. V was shortened by 8 bases and J by 13 bases, with 23 bases between the two germline ends. The CDR3 is CASAFLGGTGDFF. In DNA form, the CDR3 reads TGTGCCAGCGCCTTCTTGGGGGGGACCGGTGATTTCTTT.

The chain links TRBV7-2 to TRBJ2-5; D is ambiguous. The CDR3 is made up of 16 amino acids. CDR1 is SGHTA, CDR2 FQGNSA, per germline. V was pared by 3 bases and J by 5 bases, with 19 bases between. The DNA for the CDR3 is TGTGCCAGCAGCTTGAGGTACCGGGTCTTCACGGAGACCCAGTACTTC. Protein sequence: CASSLRYRVFTETQYF.